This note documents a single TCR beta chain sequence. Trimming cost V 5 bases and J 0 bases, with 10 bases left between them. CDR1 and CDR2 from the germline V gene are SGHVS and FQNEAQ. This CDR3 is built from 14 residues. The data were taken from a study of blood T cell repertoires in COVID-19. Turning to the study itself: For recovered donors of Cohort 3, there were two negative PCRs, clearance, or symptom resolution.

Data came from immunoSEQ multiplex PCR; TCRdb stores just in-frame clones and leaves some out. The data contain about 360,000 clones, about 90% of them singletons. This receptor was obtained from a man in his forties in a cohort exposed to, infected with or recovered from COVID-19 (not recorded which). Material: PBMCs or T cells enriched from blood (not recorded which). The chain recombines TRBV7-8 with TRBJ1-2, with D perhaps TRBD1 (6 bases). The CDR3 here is CASSQQGANYGYTF. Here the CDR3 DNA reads TGTGCCAGCAGCCAACAGGGAGCTAACTATGGCTACACCTTC.